This TCR beta chain is from a study of CD8+CD57+ T cells in acquired aplastic anemia. About the research overall: Roughly 3 ug was the average amount of DNA from sorted CD4+ and CD8+ cells.

Patients included in sequencing had previously demonstrated CD8+CD57+ cell expansion by flow cytometry. Investigators profiled TCR beta VDJ and CDR3 from genomic DNA template. TCRdb reanalysed the reads using MiXCR and keeps one entry per CDR3 protein. The table shows 160,000 or so distinct CDR3 sequences, with 60% to 80% occurring only once. V dropped 0 bases and J dropped 4 bases, with 7 bases sitting between them. Per germline, CDR1 DFQATT and CDR2 SNEGSKA (reference sequence). The CDR3 extends over 13 amino acids. The specimen was sorted CD4+, CD8+, or CD8+CD57+ T cells (not recorded which) from PBMCs. This TCR was recovered from a human donor with aplastic anemia. The chain recombines TRBV20-1 with TRBJ1-3; D unclear. The CDR3 nucleotides are TGCAGTGCTAGAGATCCAGGAGGAAACACCATATATTTT. It specifies CSARDPGGNTIYF.